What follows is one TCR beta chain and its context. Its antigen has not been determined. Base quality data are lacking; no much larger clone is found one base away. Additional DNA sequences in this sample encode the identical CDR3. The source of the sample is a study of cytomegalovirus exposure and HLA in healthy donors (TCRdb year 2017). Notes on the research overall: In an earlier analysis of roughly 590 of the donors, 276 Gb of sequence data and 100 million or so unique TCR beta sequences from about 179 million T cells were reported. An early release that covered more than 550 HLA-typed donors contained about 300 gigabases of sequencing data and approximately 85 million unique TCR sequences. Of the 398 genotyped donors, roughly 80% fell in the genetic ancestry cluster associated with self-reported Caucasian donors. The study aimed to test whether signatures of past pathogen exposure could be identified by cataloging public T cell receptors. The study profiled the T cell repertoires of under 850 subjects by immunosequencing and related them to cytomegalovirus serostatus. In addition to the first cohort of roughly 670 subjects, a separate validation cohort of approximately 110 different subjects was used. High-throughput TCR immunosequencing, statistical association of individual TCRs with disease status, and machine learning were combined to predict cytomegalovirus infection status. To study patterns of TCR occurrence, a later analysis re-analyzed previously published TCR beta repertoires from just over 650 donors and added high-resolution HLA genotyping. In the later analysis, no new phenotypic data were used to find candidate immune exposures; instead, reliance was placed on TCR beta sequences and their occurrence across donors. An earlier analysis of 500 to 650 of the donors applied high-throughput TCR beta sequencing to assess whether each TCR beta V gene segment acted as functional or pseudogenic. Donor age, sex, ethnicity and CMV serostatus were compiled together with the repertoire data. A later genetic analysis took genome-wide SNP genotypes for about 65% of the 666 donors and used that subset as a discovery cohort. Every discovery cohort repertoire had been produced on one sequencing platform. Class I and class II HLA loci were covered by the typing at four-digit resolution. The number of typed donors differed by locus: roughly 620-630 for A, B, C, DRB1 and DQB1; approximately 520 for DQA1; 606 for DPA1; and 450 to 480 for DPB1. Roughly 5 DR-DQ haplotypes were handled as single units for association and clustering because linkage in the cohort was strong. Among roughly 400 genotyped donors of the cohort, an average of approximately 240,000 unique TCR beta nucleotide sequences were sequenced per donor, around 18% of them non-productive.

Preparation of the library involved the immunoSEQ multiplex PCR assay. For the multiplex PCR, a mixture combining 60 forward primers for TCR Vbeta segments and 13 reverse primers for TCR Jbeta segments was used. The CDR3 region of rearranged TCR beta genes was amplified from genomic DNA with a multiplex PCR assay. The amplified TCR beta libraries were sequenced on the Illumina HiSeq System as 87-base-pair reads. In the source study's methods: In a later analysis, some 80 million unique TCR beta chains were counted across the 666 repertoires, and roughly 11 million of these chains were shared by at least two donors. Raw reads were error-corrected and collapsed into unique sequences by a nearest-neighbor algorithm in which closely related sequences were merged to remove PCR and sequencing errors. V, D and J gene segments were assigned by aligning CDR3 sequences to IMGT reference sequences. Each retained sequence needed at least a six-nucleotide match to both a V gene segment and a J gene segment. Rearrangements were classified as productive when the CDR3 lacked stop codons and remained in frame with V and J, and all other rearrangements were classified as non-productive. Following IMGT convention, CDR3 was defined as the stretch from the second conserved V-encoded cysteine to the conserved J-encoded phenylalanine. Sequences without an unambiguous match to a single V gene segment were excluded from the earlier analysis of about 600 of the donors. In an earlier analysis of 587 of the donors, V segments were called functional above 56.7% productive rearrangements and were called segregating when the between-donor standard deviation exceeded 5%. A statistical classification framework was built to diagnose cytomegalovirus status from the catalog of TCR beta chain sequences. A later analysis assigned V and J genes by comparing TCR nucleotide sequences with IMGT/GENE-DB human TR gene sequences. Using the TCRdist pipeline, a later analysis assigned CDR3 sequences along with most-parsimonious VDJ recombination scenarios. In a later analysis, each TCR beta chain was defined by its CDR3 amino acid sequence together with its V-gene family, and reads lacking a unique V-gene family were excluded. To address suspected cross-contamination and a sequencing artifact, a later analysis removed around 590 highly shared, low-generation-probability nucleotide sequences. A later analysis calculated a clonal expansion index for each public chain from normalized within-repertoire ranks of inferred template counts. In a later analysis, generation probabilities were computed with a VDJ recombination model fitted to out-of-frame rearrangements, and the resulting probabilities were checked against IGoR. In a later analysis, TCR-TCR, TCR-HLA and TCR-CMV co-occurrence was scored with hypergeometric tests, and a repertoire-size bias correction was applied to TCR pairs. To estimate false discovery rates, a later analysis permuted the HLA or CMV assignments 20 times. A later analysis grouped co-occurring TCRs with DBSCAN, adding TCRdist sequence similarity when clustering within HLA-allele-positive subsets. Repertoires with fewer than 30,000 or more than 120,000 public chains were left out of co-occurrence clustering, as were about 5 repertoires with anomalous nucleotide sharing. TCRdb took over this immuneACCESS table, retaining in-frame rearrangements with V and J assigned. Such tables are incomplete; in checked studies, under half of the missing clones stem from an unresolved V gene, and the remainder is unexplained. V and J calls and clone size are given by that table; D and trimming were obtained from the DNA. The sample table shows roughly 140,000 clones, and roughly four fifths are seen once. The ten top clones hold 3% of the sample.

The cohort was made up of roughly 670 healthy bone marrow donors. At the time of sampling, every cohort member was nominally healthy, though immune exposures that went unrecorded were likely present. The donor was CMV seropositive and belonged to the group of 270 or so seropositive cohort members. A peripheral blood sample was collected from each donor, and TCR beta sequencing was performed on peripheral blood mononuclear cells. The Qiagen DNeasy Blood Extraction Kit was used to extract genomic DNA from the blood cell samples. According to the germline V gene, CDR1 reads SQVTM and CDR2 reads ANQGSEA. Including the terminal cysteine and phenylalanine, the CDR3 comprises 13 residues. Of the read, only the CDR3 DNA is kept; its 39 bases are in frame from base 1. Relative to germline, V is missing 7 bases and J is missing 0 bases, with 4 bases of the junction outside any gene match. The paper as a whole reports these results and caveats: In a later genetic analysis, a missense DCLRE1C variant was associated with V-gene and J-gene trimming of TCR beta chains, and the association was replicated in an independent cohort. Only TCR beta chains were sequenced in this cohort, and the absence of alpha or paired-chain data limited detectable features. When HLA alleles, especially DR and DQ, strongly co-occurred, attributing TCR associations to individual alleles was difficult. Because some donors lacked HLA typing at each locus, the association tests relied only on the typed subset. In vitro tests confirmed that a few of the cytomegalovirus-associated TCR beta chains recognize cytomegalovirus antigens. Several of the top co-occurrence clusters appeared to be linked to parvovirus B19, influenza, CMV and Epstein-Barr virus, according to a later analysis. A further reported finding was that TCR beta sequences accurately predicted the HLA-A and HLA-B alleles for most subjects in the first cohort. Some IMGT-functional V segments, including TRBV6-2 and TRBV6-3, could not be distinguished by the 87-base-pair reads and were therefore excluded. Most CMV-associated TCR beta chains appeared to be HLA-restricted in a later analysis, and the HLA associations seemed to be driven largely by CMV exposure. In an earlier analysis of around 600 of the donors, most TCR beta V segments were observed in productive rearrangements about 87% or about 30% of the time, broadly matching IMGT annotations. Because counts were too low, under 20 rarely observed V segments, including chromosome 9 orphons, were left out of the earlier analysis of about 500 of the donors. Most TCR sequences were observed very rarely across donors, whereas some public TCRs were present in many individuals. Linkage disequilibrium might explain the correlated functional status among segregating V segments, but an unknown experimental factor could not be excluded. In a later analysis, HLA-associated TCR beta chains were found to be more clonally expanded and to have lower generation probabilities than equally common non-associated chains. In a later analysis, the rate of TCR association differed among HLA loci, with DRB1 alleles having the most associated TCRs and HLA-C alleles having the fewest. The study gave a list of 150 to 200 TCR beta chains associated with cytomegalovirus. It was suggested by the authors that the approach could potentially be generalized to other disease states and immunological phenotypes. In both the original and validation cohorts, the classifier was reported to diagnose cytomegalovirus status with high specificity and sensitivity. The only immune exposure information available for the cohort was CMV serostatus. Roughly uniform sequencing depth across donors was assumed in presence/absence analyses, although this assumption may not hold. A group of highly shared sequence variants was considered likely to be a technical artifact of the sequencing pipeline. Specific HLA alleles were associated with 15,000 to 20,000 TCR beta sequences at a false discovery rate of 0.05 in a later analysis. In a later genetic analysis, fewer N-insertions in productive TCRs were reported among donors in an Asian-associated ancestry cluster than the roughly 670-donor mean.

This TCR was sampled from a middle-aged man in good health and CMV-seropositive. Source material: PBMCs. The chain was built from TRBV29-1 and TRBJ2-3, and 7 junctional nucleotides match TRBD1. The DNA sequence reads TGCAGCGACCTACAGGGGAGCACAGATACGCAGTATTTT. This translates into CSDLQGSTDTQYF.